The 27 T cell receptor beta chains given below trace back to one sample, sequenced in a study of spatial heterogeneity in lung cancer. TCRdb recomputed calls from the 5' RACE reads with MiXCR, one row per CDR3 protein. The sample records tens of thousands of distinct CDR3 sequences, 5% to 6.5% being singletons. The time point is: blood at routine non-recurrence follow-up after resection. Tumor, nontumor lung or frozen PBMC supplied whole RNA that was sequenced unsorted. This sample comprised PBMCs, obtained at follow-up. All receptors come from a male donor with early-stage non-small cell lung cancer.

This clonotype was counted many times. The chain recombines TRBV3-1 with TRBJ1-1, with 8 bases that match TRBD1. This CDR3 region has 14 residues. V was pared by 6 bases and J by 1 base, with 4 bases of the junction left unmatched. Germline CDR1 and CDR2: LGHDT and YNNKEL (reference sequence). The CDR3 loop reads CASRNTGGNTEAFF. CDR3 DNA sequence: TGTGCCAGCAGAAATACAGGGGGGAACACTGAAGCTTTCTTT.

This clonotype was picked up a small number of times. V usage is TRBV11-1 and J usage is TRBJ2-3, with D uncertain. This CDR3 comprises 13 residues. In germline, CDR1 is SGHAT, CDR2 FQDESV (reference sequence). Trimming cost V 4 bases and J 5 bases, with 10 bases left between them. This CDR3 is CASSYNTQDTQYF. CDR3 bases: TGTGCCAGCAGCTACAACACTCAAGATACGCAGTATTTT.

This clonotype was seen at least ten times. The V and J genes are TRBV9 and TRBJ2-3, with 9 bases identical to TRBD1. V shed 0 bases, J shed 2 bases, and the junction held 4 bases outside the gene matches. The CDR3 extends over 16 amino acids. Germline V gives CDR1 SGDLS, CDR2 YYNGEE. CDR3 coding DNA: TGTGCCAGCAGCGTAGGACAGGGGGGAGCCACAGATACGCAGTATTTT. Translated, it gives CASSVGQGGATDTQYF.

This clonotype was seen ten or more times. This chain links TRBV9 with TRBJ1-3; D is unresolved. This CDR3 is 18 amino acids long. The V end was cut by 0 bases, the J end by 0 bases, with 16 bases between. Germline V CDR1 and CDR2: SGDLS, YYNGEE. CDR3 in DNA: TGTGCCAGCAGCGTAGATTCAACAGTCCCGAACTCTGGAAACACCATATATTTT. Its protein product is CASSVDSTVPNSGNTIYF. The full variable domain, in which reference TRBV9 and TRBJ1-3 provide the parts outside the CDR3, is DSGVTQTPKHLITATGQRVTLRCSPRSGDLSVYWYQQSLDQGLQFLIQYYNGEERAKGNILERFSAQQFPDLHSELNLSSLELGDSALYFCASSVDSTVPNSGNTIYFGEGSWLTVV.

This clonotype showed up many times. The chain combines TRBV6-5 with TRBJ1-3, with no clear D. Trimming left V 8 bases short and J 0 bases short, with 8 bases between. CDR3 length: 13 amino acids. From germline, CDR1 is MNHEY and CDR2 SVGAGI. The CDR3 DNA follows: TGTGCCAGCTCTTCCAGCTCTGGAAACACCATATATTTT. This gives the protein CASSSSSGNTIYF.

This clonotype came up many times. The CDR3 sequence: CASSPTAGAVTEAFF. DNA of the CDR3: TGTGCCAGCAGCCCAACCGCAGGGGCGGTCACTGAAGCTTTCTTT. V is TRBV14 and J is TRBJ1-1; perhaps TRBD1 as D (6 bases). The V end was cut by 4 bases, the J end by 4 bases, with 16 bases between. This CDR3 comprises 15 residues. Germline lookup yields CDR1 SGHDN and CDR2 FVKESK.

This clonotype was detected a few times. The chain has TRBV19 and TRBJ1-5; D is unresolved. The germline V gene encodes CDR1 LNHDA and CDR2 SQIVND (reference sequence). V lost 5 bases, J lost 3 bases, and 8 bases lay in between. The CDR3 is 13 amino acids. The CDR3 DNA reads TGTGCCAGTAGTCAGGCAGACAATCAGCCCCAGCATTTT. Translating gives CASSQADNQPQHF.

This clonotype was recorded at least ten times. The rearrangement joins TRBV6-2 or TRBV6-3 to TRBJ2-1; TRBD2 aligns across 7 bases. The CDR3 contains 15 residues. V lost 6 bases to trimming and J lost 5 bases; unmatched junction nucleotides: 10. Germline V gene sequence: CDR1 MNHEY, CDR2 SVGEGT. CDR3 residues: CASRSGTILNNEQFF. CDR3 nucleotide sequence: TGTGCCAGCAGATCCGGGACTATACTAAACAATGAGCAGTTCTTC.

This clonotype was seen more than once but under ten times. The CDR3 nucleotides are TGCAGCGTACCCCTGGCGGGAGGGGTAAGCACAGATACGCAGTATTTT. Its protein is CSVPLAGGVSTDTQYF. The V gene is TRBV29-1, the J gene TRBJ2-3; 9 bases line up with TRBD2. The V segment lost 6 bases and the J segment 0 bases; nucleotides outside the gene matches: 10. There are 16 residues in the CDR3. Germline CDR1 reads SQVTM; CDR2 reads ANQGSEA.

This clonotype was seen ten or more times. This chain joins TRBV5-5 and TRBJ2-7; maybe TRBD1 (6 bases). Germline V gene data show CDR1 as SGHKS and CDR2 as YYEKEE (reference sequence). Trimming stripped 2 bases from V and 2 bases from J, with 14 bases between. CDR3 size: 15 residues. As DNA, the CDR3 is TGTGCCAGCAGCTTAGCCGGGACATCCGCCTACGAGCAGTACTTC. Residues: CASSLAGTSAYEQYF.

This clonotype appeared many times. The rearrangement joins TRBV6-5 to TRBJ2-7; TRBD1 is a possible D gene (5 bases). The length of the CDR3 is 15 residues. V lost 2 bases and J 1 base, leaving 12 bases between the germline ends. Germline V lookup: CDR1 MNHEY, CDR2 SVGAGI. This chain's CDR3 is CASSYAQGGSYEQYV. The DNA of the CDR3 is TGTGCCAGCAGTTACGCGCAGGGTGGGTCCTACGAGCAGTACGTC.

This clonotype was detected many times. The chain is built from TRBV7-2 and TRBJ2-5; TRBD1 aligns across 11 bases. CDR3 size: 16 residues. With 2 bases clipped from V and 5 bases from J, the junction kept 7 bases outside the gene matches. Germline loops: CDR1 SGHTA, CDR2 FQGNSA. CDR3 bases: TGTGCCAGCAGCTTATCCGGGACAGGGGGTTTTGAGACCCAGTACTTC. It encodes CASSLSGTGGFETQYF.

This clonotype was observed a few times. V usage is TRBV7-2 and J usage is TRBJ1-2, with 8 positions matching TRBD1. The CDR3 is 14 residues long. The trim removed 1 base at V and 6 bases at J, leaving 4 bases unmatched. Germline lookup yields CDR1 SGHTA and CDR2 FQGNSA. CDR3 bases: TGTGCCAGCAGCTTAGTAGGACAGGGAAATGGCTACACCTTC. This gives the protein CASSLVGQGNGYTF.

This clonotype was picked up many times. The chain couples TRBV12-3 or TRBV12-4 to TRBJ2-1; D remains unclear. Trimming pared 5 bases from V and 7 bases from J, leaving 21 bases between. The CDR3 extends over 16 amino acids. The CDR3 coding sequence is TGTGCCAGCAGTCGAAACCGGGCCTCAAGGCAGAATGAGCAGTTCTTC. It yields the protein CASSRNRASRQNEQFF.

This clonotype was recorded many times. This sequence joins TRBV7-9 and TRBJ2-7, with a weak D call TRBD1 (5 bases). This CDR3 region has 14 residues. Germline loops: CDR1 SEHNR, CDR2 FQNEAQ (reference sequence). Between the trimmed V and J ends, which lost 5 bases and 1 base, there was a span of 12 bases. This chain's CDR3 is CASSPAGFSYEQYF. CDR3 bases: TGTGCCAGCAGCCCCGCAGGGTTTTCCTACGAGCAGTACTTC.

The J gene is TRBJ2-7, the V gene TRBV5-1, with 8 bases aligning to TRBD1. J gave up 4 bases and V 3 bases, and 9 bases lay outside the gene matches. The CDR3 contains 15 residues. Germline V gene lookup returns CDR1 SGHRS and CDR2 YFSETQ. The CDR3 sequence is CASSWGRDRNYEQYF. CDR3 coding DNA: TGCGCCAGCAGCTGGGGCCGGGACAGGAATTACGAGCAGTACTTC.

The chain combines TRBV4-2 with TRBJ2-2; D is possibly TRBD1 or TRBD2 (6 bases each). The germline CDR1 and CDR2 sequences are LGHNA and YNFKEQ. The V and J ends lost 1 base and 6 bases respectively, with 15 bases between them. The CDR3 is 16 amino acids. CDR3 coding DNA: TGTGCCAGCAGCCAAGTCAGTAGGGGGGCAGCCGGGGAGCTGTTTTTT. Amino acids: CASSQVSRGAAGELFF.

There are many counts of this clonotype. The J gene is TRBJ2-5, the V gene TRBV2; D unresolved. The CDR3 covers 15 residues. V was trimmed by 1 base and J by 2 bases, leaving 11 bases between them. Per the germline V gene, CDR1 is SNHLY and CDR2 is FYNNEI. As DNA, the CDR3 is TGTGCCAGCAGTGAAGTGCGCGGATCTCAAGAGACCCAGTACTTC. It yields the protein CASSEVRGSQETQYF.

This clonotype was detected many times. The chain uses TRBV27 and TRBJ2-7; the match to TRBD2 covers 9 bases. Trimming removed 5 bases from V and 1 base from J; junction bases left unmatched: 9. CDR3 length: 16 amino acids. Germline values: CDR1 MNHEY, CDR2 SMNVEV (reference sequence). CDR3 sequence: CASSPGVAGASYEQYF. CDR3 sequence (DNA): TGTGCCAGCAGTCCCGGAGTAGCGGGGGCATCCTACGAGCAGTACTTC.

The table lists this clonotype with a few counts. V gene TRBV7-2 combines with J gene TRBJ2-1; D unresolved. Germline lookup yields CDR1 SGHTA and CDR2 FQGNSA. The CDR3 loop spans 13 amino acids. The V and J ends lost 1 base and 7 bases respectively, with 8 bases between them. The CDR3 nucleotides read TGTGCCAGCAGCTTAGGTTTGGGGAATGAGCAGTTCTTC. This sequence encodes CASSLGLGNEQFF.

This clonotype was counted at least ten times. The chain couples TRBV10-2 to TRBJ2-5; TRBD2 matches at 8 bases. The germline CDR1 and CDR2 sequences are WSHSY and SAAADI. Germline trimming cut 4 bases from V and 3 bases from J; bases unmatched to any gene: 4. The CDR3 length is 14 residues. As DNA, the CDR3 is TGCGCCAGCAGTGGTTTTAGCGGGAAAGAGACCCAGTACTTC. It yields the protein CASSGFSGKETQYF.

The table lists this clonotype with many counts. This chain uses TRBV20-1 with TRBJ2-7; 12 nucleotides agree with TRBD1. The CDR3 is made up of 14 amino acids. Looked up from germline, CDR1 is DFQATT and CDR2 is SNEGSKA (reference sequence). With 5 bases clipped from V and 5 bases from J, the junction kept 7 bases outside the gene matches. CDR3 loop: CSAERGQGADEQYF. The CDR3 coding sequence is TGCAGTGCTGAAAGGGGACAGGGGGCGGACGAGCAGTACTTC.

This clonotype was found many times. V usage is TRBV27 and J usage is TRBJ1-5; maybe TRBD1 (5 bases). V was cut by 6 bases and J by 0 bases, with 18 bases left in between. The CDR3 loop spans 17 amino acids. Germline CDR1 reads MNHEY; CDR2 reads SMNVEV (reference sequence). The DNA of the CDR3 is TGTGCCAGCAGACTAACCGGGGCGAGAAATAGCAATCAGCCCCAGCATTTT. This sequence encodes CASRLTGARNSNQPQHF.

This clonotype came up many times. CDR3 nucleotides: TGTGCCAGCAGTGAAGCCGAGAACAGGGTTTACTACGAGCAGTACTTC. Its protein is CASSEAENRVYYEQYF. The rearrangement joins TRBV2 to TRBJ2-7, with D perhaps TRBD1 (6 bases). V lost 0 bases and J lost 3, with 15 bases in between. Looked up from germline, CDR1 is SNHLY and CDR2 is FYNNEI. CDR3 length equals 16 residues.

This clonotype was counted ten times or more. V and J are TRBV6-2 or TRBV6-3 and TRBJ2-2; D gene uncertain. The CDR3 length is 15 residues. The germline V gene has CDR1 MNHEY and CDR2 SVGEGT. The V end was cut by 3 bases, the J end by 2 bases, with 10 bases between. CDR3 nucleotides: TGTGCCAGCAGTTATACAGTGGTAAACACCGGGGAGCTGTTTTTT. Its protein product is CASSYTVVNTGELFF.

The table lists this clonotype with many counts. The chain is built from TRBV9 and TRBJ2-2; TRBD1 matches at 7 bases. Germline values: CDR1 SGDLS, CDR2 YYNGEE. J gave up 2 bases and V 5 bases, and 3 bases lay outside the gene matches. This CDR3 contains 14 residues. This chain's CDR3 is CASRRQGNTGELFF. CDR3 bases: TGTGCCAGCAGACGACAGGGAAACACCGGGGAGCTGTTTTTT.

This clonotype was detected a few times. The V gene is TRBV7-3, the J gene TRBJ2-1; D is ambiguous. The CDR3 contains 14 residues. Per germline, CDR1 SGHTA and CDR2 FQGTGA. The germline V and J ends were trimmed by 1 base and 15 bases, with 19 bases remaining between them. The CDR3 coding sequence is TGTGCCAGCAGCTTAAGCCCCTCGGGCCAGTGGCTGTTCTTC. Translation: CASSLSPSGQWLFF. Variable domain in full (rest from reference TRBV7-3 and TRBJ2-1): GAGVSQTPSNKVTEKGKYVELRCDPISGHTALYWYRQSLGQGPEFLIYFQGTGAADDSGLPNDRFFAVRPEGSVSTLKIQRTERGDSAVYLCASSLSPSGQWLFFGPGTRLTVL.